This T cell receptor beta chain originates from a study of control samples from healthy donors and cancer patients. The germline V gene has CDR1 SGHTA and CDR2 FQGNSA. CDR3 length: 14 residues. Trimming pared 0 bases from V and 8 bases from J, leaving 13 bases between. This clone was found once. The repertoire was sequenced with immunoSEQ multiplex PCR; TCRdb's copy has only in-frame clones and lacks some. Of fewer than 85,000 clones in the sample, about 88% were seen once. Sequencing used blood. The sequence came from a man aged 45 to 65 in good health. This chain joins TRBV7-2 and TRBJ1-2; no clear D gene. The CDR3 region has the DNA TGTGCCAGCAGCTTAGCGCCGACATCTCGAGGCTACACCTTC. Amino acids: CASSLAPTSRGYTF.